The entry below describes one T cell receptor (beta chain). Its target is not known. These data come from a study of CD8 T cells in Susac syndrome. Study at large: Treatment at blood withdrawal was none, corticosteroids, or intravenous immunoglobulin alone in Susac syndrome patients. Study outcomes and limitations: As the study acknowledged, the number of individuals in its TCR sequencing and HLA analysis was relatively small. Where Susac syndrome CD4+ T cell repertoires were concerned, no clonal expansion was evident.

Random hexamers served to reverse transcribe roughly 0.5 to 1 ug RNA. The method of amplification for TCR beta CDR3 was immunoSEQ multiplex PCR, covering 54 Vbeta and 13 Jbeta. TCRdb fed the immunoSEQ multiplex PCR reads into MiXCR, producing one record per CDR3 protein. The sample includes about 200,000 distinct CDR3 sequences, more than 85% of them seen just once. This TCR was sampled from a human donor with Susac syndrome. Sequenced material: CD4+ T cells from PBMCs.

The CDR3 bases are TGTGCCAGCAGCTACGACAGGGGGCGAGACATTCAGTACTTC. Translation gives CASSYDRGRDIQYF. This chain connects TRBV11-2 to TRBJ2-4, with 10 bases matching TRBD1. Germline V gives CDR1 SGHAT, CDR2 FQNNGV. The CDR3 is made up of 14 amino acids. V lost 4 bases, J lost 8 bases, and 5 bases stayed unmatched. Full variable domain (remainder filled in from reference TRBV11-2 and TRBJ2-4): EAGVAQSPRYKIIEKRQSVAFWCNPISGHATLYWYQQILGQGPKLLIQFQNNGVVDDSQLPKDRFSAERLKGVDSTLKIQPAKLEDSAVYLCASSYDRGRDIQYFGAGTRLSVL.